This TCR beta chain was documented in a study of identical twins. TCRdb independently ran MiXCR on the 5' RACE reads; one entry per CDR3 protein. The table includes 400,000 to 500,000 distinct CDR3 sequences, around a sixth detected once. This CDR3 contains 15 residues. Looked up from germline, CDR1 is MDHEN and CDR2 is SYDVKM. The ends were cut back, 3 bases at V and 5 bases at J, with 16 bases in the middle. This chain connects TRBV28 to TRBJ2-5; D might be TRBD2 (6 bases). The sample comprised naive T cells sorted from blood. This TCR came from a man aged 50 to 60 in good health. The CDR3 nucleotides read TGTGCCAGCAGTTTGGGTGGCGGGAAAGCGGAGACCCAGTACTTC. Protein product: CASSLGGGKAETQYF.